This T cell receptor beta chain comes out of a study of identical twins listed by TCRdb under 2016. A note on the overall study: TCR alpha and beta repertoires from monozygotic twins, unrelated adults of various ages and cord blood were deep-sequenced to test whether fetal clonotypes persist. To rule out contamination, the twin experiments were replicated at different times with different library preparation protocols. The paper's findings and limits, for the study overall: Invariant T cells such as MAIT and iNKT could partly confound zero-insertion analyses, although diverse VJ usage argued against such confounding for most clonotypes. Because the same donors could not be followed over many years, the conclusions relied on cross-sectional statistical analysis. In beta out-of-frame sequences, excess twin sharing was weaker, because having fewer shared sequences lowered the signal-to-noise ratio. Fewer insertions were carried by abundant cord blood beta clonotypes, a similar but weaker trend appeared in young adult naive repertoires, and no such trend appeared in memory repertoires. Compared with coincidental sharing between unrelated individuals, out-of-frame TCR alpha sequences shared between twins had an excess of sequences with low generation probability. Out-of-frame TCR alpha sharing in monozygotic twins was systematically underestimated by recombination models, whereas sharing between unrelated individuals was in agreement with the recombination models.

The method behind the library was 5' RACE. The sample was run on an Illumina HiSeq 2000. A universal primer binding site was introduced by template switching, and a unique molecular identifier was present in the final cDNA, enabling accurate counting of TCR cDNA molecules. Specific primers in the conserved constant-segment region were used to synthesize first-strand cDNA for TCR alpha and beta chains. Each cDNA library was double barcoded, with a SMART-Mk sample barcode plus Illumina barcodes, to control for contamination. Two successive PCR steps introduced TruSeq adapter sequences along with Illumina sample barcodes. The Illumina HiSeq platform was used with custom primers to sequence TCR alpha and beta cDNA libraries. The authors' analysis ran thus. MiGEC processed the raw reads to extract unique molecular identifiers, while MiXCR was used to determine the CDR3 positions. For each individual, recombination models were inferred using an EM algorithm with the repgenHMM and IGoR tools. Shared clonotypes were analyzed with the tcR package in R, and sharing was normalized by the product of cloneset sizes. To study raw recombination without the effects of thymic and clonal selection, out-of-frame nonproductive sequences were analyzed. The public reads were reprocessed in TCRdb via fastp at Q25 and MiXCR, keeping in-frame beta chains. Duplicate CDR3 protein sequences are folded into a single record with the most common DNA and genes. Here the V and J calls rest on TCRdb's processing, not on the authors' analysis. The sample table records approximately 500,000 distinct CDR3 sequences; over 12% of these occur just once. Jointly, the top ten make up 0.44% of the sample.

Every donor in the study was a healthy Caucasian. The twin cohort consisted of three pairs of female monozygotic twins, all aged roughly 18 to 30 years. Positive isolation kits from Invitrogen were used to isolate the CD4+ and CD8+ T cell populations. This clonotype has more than one count but fewer than ten. There is no known antigen for this receptor. Base qualities are not recorded, but no much larger clone differs from it by a single base. Another study also made use of these data, one on yellow fever vaccine responses in identical twins. Drawing on the second study: The T cell response to vaccination in identical twins was reported by the authors to appear partly convergent and partly personalized. Focusing on identical twins, the study followed the T cell clones that responded to the vaccine, and did so with precision.

What was sequenced was CD4+ T cells sorted from blood. The source of this sequence is a woman aged 18-29 years in good health.

CDR3 loop: CASSLRTSGGLWETQYF. The nucleotide sequence is TGTGCCAGCAGCCTAAGGACTAGCGGGGGCCTTTGGGAGACCCAGTACTTC. Recombination linked TRBV3-1 to TRBJ2-5, and 13 junction bases match TRBD2. Reading the germline V gene (reference sequence) gives CDR1 LGHDT and CDR2 YNNKEL. V lost 4 bases and J lost 5 bases, and the count of bases not matched to a germline gene is 10. The CDR3, cysteine through phenylalanine, is 17 amino acids long. Only the CDR3 DNA stays, 51 bases, in frame from base 1.